The source of this T cell receptor beta chain is a study of blood T cell repertoires in COVID-19 (TCRdb year 2020). Study-level background: Samples from collaborators originated in the United States, Italy and Spain and spanned both the acute and convalescent phases of COVID-19. The prospective study material was composed of cDNA or gDNA derived from T cells, B-cell-depleted T cells, or PBMCs. Deeply sampled blood TCRbeta repertoires from subjects exposed to, actively infected with, or recovered from COVID-19 were included in the dataset. The repertoires were released in a freely available public database intended as a resource for research on the immune response to SARS-CoV-2. Samples were obtained from the ongoing ImmuneRACE study (first 160 participants) and from over a thousand subjects provided by 6 global collaborators. The sample metadata nearly always contained a de-identified subject ID, COVID-19 status, age in years and sex. Where HLA class I and class II types were available, the types were taken from metadata supplied by the sample provider, not from assay-based typing. Beyond this particular receptor, the publication reports: Clinical and demographic metadata were provided uncurated, with the amount varying by source and participant.

The collaborating institutions used their own protocols to collect whole blood in K2EDTA tubes. For TCRbeta analysis, collaborators shipped samples in one of three forms: frozen whole blood, isolated PBMCs, or DNA extracted from either of those sample types. Relative to germline, V is 2 bases shorter and J is 4 bases shorter, with 6 bases between their ends. From the cysteine through the phenylalanine, the CDR3 covers 12 amino acids. Here the CDR3 DNA is all that survives: 36 bases in frame from base 1. The germline V gene specifies KGHSH as CDR1 and LQKENI as CDR2. The immunoSEQ Assay, a bias-controlled multiplex PCR, was used to amplify TCRbeta CDR3 regions from genomic DNA. The study's own analysis went as follows. The number of nucleated cells in each sample was estimated from the amplification of reference gene primers within the assay. To quantify the absolute abundance of each unique TCRbeta CDR3 rearrangement, sequence reads were collapsed and filtered. Productive Simpson clonality was computed per sample as the square root of Simpson's diversity index over productive rearrangements. TCRdb stores this immuneACCESS table with in-frame sequences only. Part of the clones is absent; in the studies checked, under half of the shortfall reflects unresolved V genes, and no reason is known for the rest. V and J calls and clone size are those listed in that table; D and trimming were worked out from the DNA. The sample table contains 100,000 to 150,000 clones; only one count was recorded for more than 70% of them. The ten largest make up approximately 1.1% of the sample.

A word on this clone: Its antigen specificity is not known. No much larger clone is present one base from it, and per-base qualities are unavailable.

The clonotype comes from a woman older than 75 with acute or convalescent COVID-19. The chain joins TRBV18 to TRBJ2-7; a confident D gene designation cannot be given. Material for sequencing was peripheral blood. The nucleotide sequence reads as follows: TGTGCCAGCTCACCATTCGGGTACGAGCAGTACTTC. This is translated as CASSPFGYEQYF. Here the CDR3 is joined to the reference TRBV18 and TRBJ2-7 genes, and the full variable domain is: NAGVMQNPRHLVRRRGQEARLRCSPMKGHSHVYWYRQLPEEGLKFMVYLQKENIIDESGMPKERFSAEFPKEGPSILRIQQVVRGDSAAYFCASSPFGYEQYFGPGTRLTVT.